This TCR beta chain comes out of a study of cytomegalovirus exposure and HLA in healthy donors. Study-level results: Earlier findings revealed that most TCR beta V segments proved productive either about 90% or about 30% of the time. Looking again later, the authors saw that most CMV-associated TCR beta chains seemed HLA-restricted.

A remark on this clone: Antigen unknown.

V gave up 1 base and J gave up 9 bases; unmatched junction bases: 12. CDR1 and CDR2 (germline): SEHNR, FQNEAQ (reference sequence). CDR3 length: 16 amino acids. Both 60 Vbeta primers and 13 Jbeta primers went into the PCR. The repertoire was sequenced with immunoSEQ multiplex PCR; TCRdb's copy has only in-frame clones and lacks some. Among around 85,000 clones listed, around 81% were seen once. The rearrangement links TRBV7-9 to TRBJ2-3; TRBD2 matches at 8 bases. The receptor was derived from a male donor in good health and CMV-seronegative. The sequencing input was PBMCs. DNA for the CDR3: TGTGCCAGCAGCTTAGAACCGTGGGTTAGCGGGATGACGCAGTATTTT. Protein sequence: CASSLEPWVSGMTQYF.